These 10 T cell receptor beta chains originate from one sample sequenced in a study of OX40 agonist ivuxolimab in advanced cancers. Assay: immunoSEQ multiplex PCR; the TCRdb copy retains only in-frame clones and omits some. The sample has more than 55,000 clones; about nine tenths are singletons. Sequenced here: CD4+ or CD8+ T cells sorted from blood, sampled in a trial of the OX40 agonist ivuxolimab. Receptor source: an adult with an advanced solid tumor such as melanoma, head and neck, liver or kidney cancer.

The chain couples TRBV9 to TRBJ2-3, with TRBD2 as a possible D gene (6 bases). CDR3 size: 15 residues. CDR1 is SGDLS and CDR2 is YYNGEE in the germline V gene. Trimming stripped 0 bases from V and 2 bases from J, with 10 bases between. The CDR3 DNA reads as TGTGCCAGCAGCGTAGGGGCTAGCGACACAGATACGCAGTATTTT. This encodes CASSVGASDTDTQYF. The whole variable domain, filled in from reference TRBV9 and TRBJ2-3, reads DSGVTQTPKHLITATGQRVTLRCSPRSGDLSVYWYQQSLDQGLQFLIQYYNGEERAKGNILERFSAQQFPDLHSELNLSSLELGDSALYFCASSVGASDTDTQYFGPGTRLTVL.

This clone has a handful of counts. The chain couples TRBV28 to TRBJ1-2; TRBD1 is a possible D gene (5 bases). This CDR3 has 15 amino acids. Trimming took off 5 bases at V and 5 bases at J, with 18 bases between the two ends. Germline-derived CDR1 and CDR2 are MDHEN and SYDVKM. CDR3 nucleotide sequence: TGTGCCAGCAGTGGGGTTTCCGGGACGGAATATGGCTACACCTTC. It translates to CASSGVSGTEYGYTF.

The chain recombines TRBV13 with TRBJ2-7; 9 bases align to TRBD2. Germline CDR1 PRHDT, CDR2 FYEKMQ (reference sequence). V lost 6 bases to trimming and J lost 1 base; unmatched junction nucleotides: 4. The CDR3 has 14 residues. CDR3 loop: CASRRAGGSYEQYF. CDR3 in DNA: TGTGCCAGCAGACGCGCGGGAGGGTCCTACGAGCAGTACTTC.

The chain recombines TRBV2 with TRBJ1-2; perhaps TRBD1 as D (5 bases). V was cut by 0 bases and J by 9 bases, with 17 bases left in between. Per germline, CDR1 SNHLY and CDR2 FYNNEI. The CDR3 has 15 residues. CDR3 bases: TGTGCCAGCAGTGAAGCGGGCCCGAGCACAGGTCGCTACACCTTC. Translating it yields CASSEAGPSTGRYTF. Full variable domain (missing parts from reference TRBV2 and TRBJ1-2): EPEVTQTPSHQVTQMGQEVILRCVPISNHLYFYWYRQILGQKVEFLVSFYNNEISEKSEIFDDQFSVERPDGSNFTLKIRSTKLEDSAMYFCASSEAGPSTGRYTFGSGTRLTVV.

CDR3 residues: CASSPRTRGNTGELFF. The CDR3 nucleotides read TGTGCCAGCAGCCCTCGGACGAGAGGGAACACCGGGGAGCTGTTTTTT. The chain links TRBV7-9 to TRBJ2-2; D is unresolved. This CDR3 contains 16 residues. Germline V CDR1 and CDR2: SEHNR, FQNEAQ (reference sequence). Trimming removed 5 bases from V and 1 base from J, with 14 bases in between.

The CDR3 region has the DNA TGTGCCAGCAGCCAGGGACAGGGGGATCACGAGCAGTACTTC. Its protein is CASSQGQGDHEQYF. The rearrangement joins TRBV7-9 to TRBJ2-7; TRBD1 matches 11 bases. V was clipped by 5 bases and J by 5 bases; unmatched bases: 5. Germline loops: CDR1 SEHNR, CDR2 FQNEAQ (reference sequence). CDR3 length: 14 residues.

This clone turned up a few times. CDR3 coding DNA: TGTGCCAGCAGCCAATCCGCAGGCCCCTACGAGCAGTACTTC. Its protein is CASSQSAGPYEQYF. V is TRBV16 and J is TRBJ2-7; the D is unclear. The CDR3 is made up of 14 amino acids. Trimming cost V 0 bases and J 2 bases, with 8 bases left between them. CDR1 is KGHSY, CDR2 FQNENV, per germline.

The chain links TRBV6-4 to TRBJ1-2, with D unclear. The CDR3 extends over 13 amino acids. V gave up 7 bases and J gave up 8 bases, with 17 bases separating them. Germline CDR1 reads MRHNA; CDR2 reads SNTAGT. Written as DNA, the CDR3 is TGTGCCAGCATTCCTCCTGACCGAGGGGGCTACACCTTC. Translating gives CASIPPDRGGYTF.

The rearrangement joins TRBV6-1 to TRBJ2-3; D might be TRBD2 (5 bases). Trimming cost V 1 base and J 3 bases, with 14 bases left between them. Germline V gene sequence: CDR1 MNHNS, CDR2 SASEGT. There are 16 residues in the CDR3. CDR3 sequence (DNA): TGTGCCAGCAGTGAAGGGGCAAACCGGGAAACAGATACGCAGTATTTT. This encodes CASSEGANRETDTQYF.

This chain connects TRBV30 to TRBJ2-3; unclear D gene. Germline V gene lookup returns CDR1 GTSNPN and CDR2 SVGIG (reference sequence). Trimming left V 2 bases short and J 6 bases short, with 15 bases between. This CDR3 is built from 14 residues. The CDR3 is CAWSRNRASDTQYF. The CDR3 coding sequence is TGTGCCTGGAGTCGAAACCGGGCCTCGGATACGCAGTATTTT.